This T cell receptor (beta chain) appears in the sequencing data of a study of CD8+CD57+ T cells in acquired aplastic anemia. CDR1 is SEHNR and CDR2 is FQNEAQ in the germline V gene (reference sequence). Trimming removed 5 bases from V and 4 bases from J, with 8 bases in between. CDR3 length equals 12 residues. Profiling of TCR beta VDJ combinations and CDR3 sequences used genomic DNA as template. TCRdb called the reads again in MiXCR, with one record for every CDR3 protein. The table shows roughly 81,000 distinct CDR3 sequences, with approximately 46% occurring only once. This rearrangement joins TRBV7-9 to TRBJ1-2; D gene unclear. The sample taken for sequencing was sorted CD4+, CD8+, or CD8+CD57+ T cells (not recorded which) from PBMCs. This TCR derives from a human donor in good health, serving as a control. The DNA of the CDR3 is TGTGCCAGCAGCACCTCCATCTATGGCTACACCTTC. Amino acids: CASSTSIYGYTF.